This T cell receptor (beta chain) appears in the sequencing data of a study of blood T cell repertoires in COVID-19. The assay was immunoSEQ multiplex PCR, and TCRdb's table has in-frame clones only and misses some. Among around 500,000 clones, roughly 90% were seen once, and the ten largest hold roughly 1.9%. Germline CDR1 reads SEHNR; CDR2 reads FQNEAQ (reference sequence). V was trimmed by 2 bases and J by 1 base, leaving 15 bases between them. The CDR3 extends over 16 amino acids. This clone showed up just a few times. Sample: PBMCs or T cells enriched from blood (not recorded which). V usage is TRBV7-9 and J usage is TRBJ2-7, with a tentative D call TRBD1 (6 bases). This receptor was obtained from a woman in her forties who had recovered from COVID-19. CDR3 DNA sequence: TGTGCCAGCAGCTTACCCTCCACTACAGGGTCCTACGAGCAGTACTTC. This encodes CASSLPSTTGSYEQYF.